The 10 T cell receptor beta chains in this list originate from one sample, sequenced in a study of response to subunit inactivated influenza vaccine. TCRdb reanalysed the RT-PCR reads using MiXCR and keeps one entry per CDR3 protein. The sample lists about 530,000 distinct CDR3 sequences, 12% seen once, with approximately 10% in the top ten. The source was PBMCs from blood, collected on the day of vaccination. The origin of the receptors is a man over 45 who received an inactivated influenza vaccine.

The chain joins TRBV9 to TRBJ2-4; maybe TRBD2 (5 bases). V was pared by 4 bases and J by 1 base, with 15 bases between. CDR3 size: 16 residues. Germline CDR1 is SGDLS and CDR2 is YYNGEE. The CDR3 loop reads CASSPILRGAKNIQYF. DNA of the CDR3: TGTGCCAGCAGCCCGATTTTGAGAGGGGCCAAAAACATTCAGTACTTC.

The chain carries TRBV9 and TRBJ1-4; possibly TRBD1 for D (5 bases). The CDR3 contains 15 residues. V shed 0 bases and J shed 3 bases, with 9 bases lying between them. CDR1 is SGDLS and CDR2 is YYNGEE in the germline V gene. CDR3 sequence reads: CASSVVGGPNEKLFF. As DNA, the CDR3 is TGTGCCAGCAGCGTAGTTGGGGGACCTAATGAAAAACTGTTTTTT.

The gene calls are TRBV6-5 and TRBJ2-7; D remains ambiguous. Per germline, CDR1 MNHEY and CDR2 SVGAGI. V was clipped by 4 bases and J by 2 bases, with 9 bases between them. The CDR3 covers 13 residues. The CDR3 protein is CASSWTVTYEQYF. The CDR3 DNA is TGTGCCAGCAGTTGGACCGTCACCTACGAGCAGTACTTC.

This chain's CDR3 is CATRTSGRPMDEQFF. The CDR3 DNA is TGTGCCACTCGGACTAGCGGGAGGCCTATGGATGAGCAGTTCTTC. This chain joins TRBV10-3 and TRBJ2-1; 14 bases agree with TRBD2. Losses at the gene ends were 10 bases for V and 8 bases for J; bases not matched to a gene: 10. From germline, CDR1 is ENHRY and CDR2 SYGVKD. There are 15 residues in the CDR3.

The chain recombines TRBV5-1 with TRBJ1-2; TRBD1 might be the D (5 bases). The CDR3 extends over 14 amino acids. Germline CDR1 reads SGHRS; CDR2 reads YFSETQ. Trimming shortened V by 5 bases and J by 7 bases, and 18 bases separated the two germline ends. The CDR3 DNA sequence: TGCGCCAGCAGAGGGGTTCGGCGGCCCGGTGGCTACACCTTC. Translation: CASRGVRRPGGYTF.

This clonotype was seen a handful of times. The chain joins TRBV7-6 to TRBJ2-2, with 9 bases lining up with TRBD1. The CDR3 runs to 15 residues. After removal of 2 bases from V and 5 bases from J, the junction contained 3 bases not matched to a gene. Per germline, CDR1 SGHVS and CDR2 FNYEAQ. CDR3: CASSLTGQGTGELFF. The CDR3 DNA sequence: TGTGCCAGCAGCTTAACAGGACAGGGGACCGGGGAGCTGTTTTTT.

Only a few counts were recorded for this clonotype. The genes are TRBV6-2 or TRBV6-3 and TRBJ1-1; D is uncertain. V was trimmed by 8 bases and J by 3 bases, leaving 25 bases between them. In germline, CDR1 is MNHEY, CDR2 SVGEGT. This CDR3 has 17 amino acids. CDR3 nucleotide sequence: TGTGCCAGCCAAAACATGGAGTTTGGGGTTTCTTACACTGAAGCTTTCTTT. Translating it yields CASQNMEFGVSYTEAFF.

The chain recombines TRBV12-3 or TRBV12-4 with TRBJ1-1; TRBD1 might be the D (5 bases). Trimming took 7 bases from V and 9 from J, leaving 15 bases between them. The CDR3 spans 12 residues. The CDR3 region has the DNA TGTGCCAGCATTCAACCGCCAGGGAAAGCTTTCTTT. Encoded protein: CASIQPPGKAFF.

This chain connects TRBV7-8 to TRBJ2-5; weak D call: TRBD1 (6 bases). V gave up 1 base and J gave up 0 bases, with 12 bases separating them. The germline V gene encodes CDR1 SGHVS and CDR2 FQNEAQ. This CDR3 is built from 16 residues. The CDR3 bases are TGTGCCAGCAGCTTAGGGCTAGGGACAAACCAAGAGACCCAGTACTTC. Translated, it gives CASSLGLGTNQETQYF.

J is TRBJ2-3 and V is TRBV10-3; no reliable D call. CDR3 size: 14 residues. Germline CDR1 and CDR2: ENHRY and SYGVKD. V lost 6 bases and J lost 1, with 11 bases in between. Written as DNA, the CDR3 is TGTGCCATCAGAAAGTCTCTAGGCACAGATACGCAGTATTTT. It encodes CAIRKSLGTDTQYF.